This entry concerns a single TCR beta chain. Its antigen target is currently unknown. No much larger clone is present one base from it, and per-base qualities are unavailable. The library relied on the immunoSEQ multiplex PCR assay. TCRdb's version of the immuneACCESS table is confined to in-frame rearrangements and falls short of the full clone set. An unresolved V gene accounts for under half of the shortfall where checked; the remainder is of unknown origin. The sample table records a few hundred clones; more than 75% of these occur just once. Clones ranked in the top ten supply 25% to 35% of the sample. These data are taken from a study of T cell repertoires in chronic hepatitis B (dated by TCRdb to 2018 to 2020). The TCR originated in a human donor with chronic hepatitis B virus infection. Sequences were obtained from total CD8+ T cells from PBMCs.

This receptor has the CDR3 CASRGRTGTTYEQYF. The sequenced DNA: TGTGCCAGCAGGGGGAGGACAGGGACCACCTACGAGCAGTACTTC. The chain is encoded by TRBV27 joined to TRBJ2-7; TRBD1 lines up with 8 middle nucleotides. The CDR3 covers 15 residues, taking in both the cysteine and the phenylalanine. Just the 45-base CDR3 DNA is kept, in frame starting at base 1. V is pruned by 6 bases and J by 2 bases, leaving 9 bases of the junction without a gene match. As encoded in the germline V gene (reference sequence), CDR1 is MNHEY while CDR2 is SMNVEV.